Listed here are 18 T cell receptor beta chains from one sample, sequenced in a study of vaccination and CD4 T cells after COVID-19. These receptors' targets are unknown. Cultured CD4+ T-cell DNA underwent Oncomine TCR Beta short-read sequencing. TCRdb analysed the PCR reads with MiXCR anew, one entry per CDR3 protein. The sample has just over 20,000 distinct CDR3 sequences; under 55% are singletons. This sample's treatment: approximately 11-day PBMC culture with coronavirus spike peptide pools or control peptides (ViraFEST assay). The specimen was CD4+ T cells from blood, cultured in vitro. Receptors were obtained from a human donor who had recovered from COVID-19.

This clonotype was seen just once. The chain carries TRBV19 and TRBJ1-2; D possibly corresponds to TRBD1 (5 bases). Germline values: CDR1 LNHDA, CDR2 SQIVND (reference sequence). The CDR3 totals 14 residues. Deletions cut 0 bases from V and 7 bases from J, with 12 bases between. Written as DNA, the CDR3 is TGTGCCAGTAGTATAGACAGGGATGCGGGTGGCTACACCTTC. This sequence encodes CASSIDRDAGGYTF.

J is TRBJ2-7 and V is TRBV27; the match to TRBD2 covers 9 bases. Germline trimming cut 2 bases from V and 3 bases from J; bases unmatched to any gene: 5. The CDR3 has 15 residues. Germline values: CDR1 MNHEY, CDR2 SMNVEV (reference sequence). CDR3 DNA sequence: TGTGCCAGCAGTTTAGAGACTAGCGGACTCTACGAGCAGTACTTC. This codes for CASSLETSGLYEQYF.

This rearrangement joins TRBV7-2 to TRBJ1-1; D remains ambiguous. Per germline, CDR1 SGHTA and CDR2 FQGNSA. This CDR3 is built from 15 residues. V lost 5 bases to trimming and J lost 2 bases, with 15 bases between them. The DNA for the CDR3 is TGTGCCAGCAGCCCCCAGGCCGGGTTTAACACTGAAGCTTTCTTT. It codes for CASSPQAGFNTEAFF.

The gene calls are TRBV27 and TRBJ1-1, with D uncertain. The CDR3 is 13 residues long. Trimming removed 2 bases from V and 2 bases from J, with 6 bases in between. CDR1 and CDR2 (germline): MNHEY, SMNVEV (reference sequence). CDR3 sequence: CASSLQPNTEAFF. As DNA, the CDR3 is TGTGCCAGCAGTTTACAGCCAAACACTGAAGCTTTCTTT.

The chain carries TRBV20-1 and TRBJ2-5, with TRBD2 as a possible D gene (7 bases). The CDR3 is 15 amino acids. The germline CDR1 and CDR2 sequences are DFQATT and SNEGSKA (reference sequence). The V end was cut by 6 bases, the J end by 2 bases, with 19 bases between. This CDR3 is CSAPDRGRVQETQYF. The CDR3 region has the DNA TGCAGTGCCCCCGATAGGGGGAGGGTGCAAGAGACCCAGTACTTC.

This chain connects TRBV6-1 to TRBJ1-2; TRBD1 aligns across 7 bases. CDR1 MNHNS and CDR2 SASEGT come from the germline V gene. This CDR3 has 15 residues. The trim removed 6 bases at V and 2 bases at J, leaving 9 bases unmatched. CDR3 DNA sequence: TGTGCCAGCAGGCCACAGGGGAAAGGGAACTATGGCTACACCTTC. This encodes CASRPQGKGNYGYTF.

This clonotype has only one observation. The J gene is TRBJ2-1, the V gene TRBV20-1, with 7 nucleotides matching TRBD2. Germline assignment: CDR1 DFQATT and CDR2 SNEGSKA (reference sequence). V was pared by 3 bases and J by 8 bases, with 4 bases of the junction left unmatched. CDR3 length: 12 amino acids. In nucleotides, the CDR3 is TGCAGTGCTAGCGGGAGGCGCGATGAGCAGTTCTTC. This translates into CSASGRRDEQFF.

The chain employs TRBV28 and TRBJ2-2; no reliable D call. V shed 6 bases and J shed 2 bases, with 10 bases lying between them. This CDR3 is 14 amino acids long. Germline V gene data show CDR1 as MDHEN and CDR2 as SYDVKM. CDR3 nucleotides: TGTGCCAGCAGACCTCCCGGTAACACCGGGGAGCTGTTTTTT. It codes for CASRPPGNTGELFF.

This clonotype was counted only a few times. The gene calls are TRBV25-1 and TRBJ1-1; TRBD1 aligns across 7 bases. The J segment lost 3 bases and the V segment lost 6 bases, leaving 7 bases of the junction unmatched. CDR1 is MGHDK and CDR2 is SYGVNS in the germline V gene. This CDR3 spans 14 amino acids. Here the CDR3 reads CASSKTGIDTEAFF. CDR3 nucleotide sequence: TGTGCCAGCAGCAAGACAGGGATCGACACTGAAGCTTTCTTT. Variable domain in full (rest from reference TRBV25-1 and TRBJ1-1): EADIYQTPRYLVIGTGKKITLECSQTMGHDKMYWYQQDPGMELHLIHYSYGVNSTEKGDLSSESTVSRIRTEHFPLTLESARPSHTSQYLCASSKTGIDTEAFFGQGTRLTVV.

This clonotype was found a few times. The CDR3 region is CASHRVPGTGNTEAFF. The CDR3 DNA is TGTGCCAGCCACAGGGTTCCCGGGACAGGGAACACTGAAGCTTTCTTT. The chain links TRBV6-2 or TRBV6-3 to TRBJ1-1, with 8 bases aligning to TRBD1. V was clipped by 8 bases and J by 1 base; unmatched bases: 12. The CDR3 runs to 16 residues. Germline CDR1 MNHEY, CDR2 SVGEGT.

In its sample, this clonotype was seen a few times. V and J are TRBV20-1 and TRBJ1-2, with 7 bases matching TRBD1. The CDR3 has 13 residues. Losses at the gene ends were 1 base for V and 2 bases for J; bases not matched to a gene: 1. The germline V gene has CDR1 DFQATT and CDR2 SNEGSKA (reference sequence). Written as DNA, the CDR3 is TGCAGTGCTAGAGGGGGACAGAACTATGGCTACACCTTC. Translating it yields CSARGGQNYGYTF.

This clonotype was picked up a small number of times. This rearrangement joins TRBV19 to TRBJ1-5; maybe TRBD1 (5 bases). Deletions cut 5 bases from V and 0 bases from J, with 23 bases between. Germline V lookup: CDR1 LNHDA, CDR2 SQIVND (reference sequence). This CDR3 has 19 amino acids. The CDR3 nucleotides are TGTGCCAGTAGTCGAAAGGGACCCCACGGGACCTATAGCAATCAGCCCCAGCATTTT. Its protein product is CASSRKGPHGTYSNQPQHF.

The sample holds a few counts of this clonotype. The chain combines TRBV27 with TRBJ1-5; TRBD1 is a possible D gene (6 bases). CDR3 length: 15 residues. Between the trimmed V and J ends, which lost 2 bases and 0 bases, there was a span of 8 bases. Germline loops: CDR1 MNHEY, CDR2 SMNVEV (reference sequence). CDR3 in DNA: TGTGCCAGCAGTTTACAGGGGTATAGCAATCAGCCCCAGCATTTT. This translates into CASSLQGYSNQPQHF.

V usage is TRBV5-4 and J usage is TRBJ1-6, with D possibly matching TRBD1 (6 bases). The CDR3 sequence is 15 residues long. Trimming cost V 0 bases and J 9 bases, with 13 bases left between them. Germline values: CDR1 SGHNT, CDR2 YYREEE (reference sequence). CDR3 region: CASSLVGGAFSPLHF. The CDR3 coding sequence is TGTGCCAGCAGCTTGGTAGGGGGGGCCTTTTCACCCCTCCACTTT.

The chain carries TRBV7-9 and TRBJ2-7; 12 bases map to TRBD2. This CDR3 has 14 amino acids. V was clipped by 5 bases and J by 4 bases; unmatched bases: 3. Per germline, CDR1 SEHNR and CDR2 FQNEAQ (reference sequence). This CDR3 reads CASSGGLAGYEQYF. In DNA, the CDR3 is TGTGCCAGCAGCGGAGGACTAGCGGGGTACGAGCAGTACTTC. Supplemented by reference TRBV7-9 and TRBJ2-7, the full variable domain reads DTGVSQNPRHKITKRGQNVTFRCDPISEHNRLYWYRQTLGQGPEFLTYFQNEAQLEKSRLLSDRFSAERPKGSFSTLEIQRTEQGDSAMYLCASSGGLAGYEQYFGPGTRLTVT.

The table lists this clonotype with a few counts. The rearrangement uses TRBV20-1 and TRBJ2-4; the D is unclear. The CDR3 runs 13 residues. Germline values: CDR1 DFQATT, CDR2 SNEGSKA (reference sequence). V was shortened by 5 bases and J by 10 bases, with 18 bases between the two germline ends. CDR3 amino acids: CSAGPEVVRIQYF. In DNA form, the CDR3 reads TGCAGTGCTGGACCCGAGGTAGTAAGGATTCAGTACTTC.

The chain employs TRBV20-1 and TRBJ1-3; D may be TRBD1 (5 bases). Between the trimmed V and J ends, which lost 1 base and 4 bases, there was a span of 8 bases. Germline loops: CDR1 DFQATT, CDR2 SNEGSKA (reference sequence). The CDR3 totals 13 residues. CDR3 coding DNA: TGCAGTGCTAGAGTTTCAGGGGGAAACACCATATATTTT. This gives the protein CSARVSGGNTIYF.

The gene calls are TRBV7-9 and TRBJ2-7; tentatively, D is TRBD1 (6 bases). V dropped 5 bases and J dropped 3 bases, with 17 bases sitting between them. The V gene's germline CDR1 is SEHNR and CDR2 FQNEAQ (reference sequence). CDR3 length: 15 residues. CDR3 nucleotide sequence: TGTGCCAGCAGCGCAAATAACAGGGATTTCTACGAGCAGTACTTC. Translating it yields CASSANNRDFYEQYF. Combining the CDR3 with reference TRBV7-9 and TRBJ2-7 gives the whole variable domain DTGVSQNPRHKITKRGQNVTFRCDPISEHNRLYWYRQTLGQGPEFLTYFQNEAQLEKSRLLSDRFSAERPKGSFSTLEIQRTEQGDSAMYLCASSANNRDFYEQYFGPGTRLTVT.